What follows is one T cell receptor (beta chain) and its context. Sequenced by immunoSEQ multiplex PCR; TCRdb stores in-frame clones only, minus some. The sample shows roughly 380,000 clones, over 75% of them seen only once. The sample belongs to a study of Ad26.COV2.S vaccination and SARS-CoV-2 variants. Whole-study context: Among those in the COV1001 Ad26.COV2.S trial arm was the donor. The study gave Ad26.COV2.S intramuscularly, once or twice 56 days apart.

Treatment indicated: about 20 received Ad26.COV2.S at low or high dose, single or two shots; several received placebo; per-sample allocation not given. Collection of samples fell on day 63 after the first vaccine or placebo injection. V shed 4 bases and J 3 bases; nucleotides not matched to a gene: 14. Germline V CDR1 and CDR2: SGHNT, YYREEE (reference sequence). This CDR3 comprises 17 residues. V usage is TRBV5-4 and J usage is TRBJ2-5, with 8 bases matching TRBD1. Sample: peripheral blood, taken in a trial of Ad26.COV2.S vaccine versus placebo. The clonotype originates from a person aged 18-65 years who received the Ad26.COV2.S COVID-19 vaccine or a placebo. CDR3 in amino acids: CASSPPLGRTGKETQYF. CDR3 nucleotides: TGTGCCAGCAGCCCACCTTTGGGGCGGACAGGGAAAGAGACCCAGTACTTC.